This entry describes one T cell receptor beta chain. Its antigen is not known. The sample originates from a study of T-cell memory formation after mild COVID-19. Study-level findings and limits: The finding that pre-infection memory included some responding clones suggested that cross-reactive memory joined. Contracting CD4+ clones lay largely in CM and EM, with CD8+ ones residing in EMRA.

5'RACE primed from the constant segment yielded TCR alpha and TCR beta cDNA libraries bearing sample barcodes and UMIs. One entry per CDR3 protein results from TCRdb running MiXCR on the 5' RACE reads. The sample shows around 340,000 distinct CDR3 sequences, roughly 13% of them seen only once. Trimming cost V 0 bases and J 3 bases, with 6 bases left between them. The CDR3 covers 13 residues. CDR1 is LNHNV and CDR2 is YYDKDF in the germline V gene (reference sequence). Input material: PBMCs or a T cell subset sorted from them (not recorded which). The receptor's source is a young man who had mild COVID-19 (a few samples of this study predate the infection). Cell type and time point are not known. The chain recombines TRBV15 with TRBJ2-7; D not certain. The CDR3 sequence: CATSRENGYEQYV. Written as DNA, the CDR3 is TGTGCCACCAGCAGAGAAAACGGCTACGAGCAGTACGTC.